In this sample, the clone carrying this T cell receptor beta chain turned up many times. Its specificity is not known. This record belongs to a study of human T cells and chemical hapten exposure. Overall study context: Across the whole study, which lasted around 26 weeks, patients were given diphenylcyclopropenone on the scalp once a week. Diagnoses of alopecia areata, totalis or universalis occurred in mostly female patients.

V dropped 3 bases and J dropped 6 bases, with 11 bases sitting between them. In germline, CDR1 is DFQATT, CDR2 SNEGSKA (reference sequence). CDR3 length: 13 residues. Time point denoted: pre-sensitization, week 0. Noted treatment: therapeutic diphenylcyclopropenone sensitization with weekly scalp DPC. TCRdb re-derived calls from the RACE reads in MiXCR, one entry per CDR3 protein. Of 300,000 to 450,000 distinct CDR3 sequences listed, around 5.5% are singletons. Findings of the study overall: Sensitizing to DPC left TCRs with a frequency above 1 in 1000 unaltered. Every donor had alopecia, and their immune response may therefore differ from healthy people's.

The receptor's source is a woman aged 50 to 60 with alopecia areata. Some clones in this sample may be carry-over from other donors' samples. The sample was whole blood, taken in connection with sensitization to the hapten diphenylcyclopropenone (DPC). This chain joins TRBV20-1 and TRBJ1-4, with D possibly being TRBD1 (6 bases). The CDR3 DNA sequence: TGCAGTGCTAGTCGGGACAAGGATGAAAAACTGTTTTTT. Encoded protein: CSASRDKDEKLFF.